This TCR beta chain was retrieved from a study of blood T cell repertoires in COVID-19. TCRdb's table, derived via immunoSEQ multiplex PCR, lists solely in-frame clones and lacks some. The repertoire includes approximately 10,000 clones, about 85% of them detected once, and more than 5.5% sits in the top ten. Trimming removed 0 bases from V and 2 bases from J, with 8 bases in between. Germline loops: CDR1 MNHNY, CDR2 SVGAGI (reference sequence). This CDR3 comprises 15 residues. The clonotype originates from a human donor in a cohort sampled during active COVID-19. The genes are TRBV6-6 and TRBJ1-3, with D perhaps matching TRBD1 (5 bases). Material: peripheral blood. The CDR3 coding sequence is TGTGCCAGCAGTTACTCGTCAGGGACTGGAAACACCATATATTTT. Residues: CASSYSSGTGNTIYF.